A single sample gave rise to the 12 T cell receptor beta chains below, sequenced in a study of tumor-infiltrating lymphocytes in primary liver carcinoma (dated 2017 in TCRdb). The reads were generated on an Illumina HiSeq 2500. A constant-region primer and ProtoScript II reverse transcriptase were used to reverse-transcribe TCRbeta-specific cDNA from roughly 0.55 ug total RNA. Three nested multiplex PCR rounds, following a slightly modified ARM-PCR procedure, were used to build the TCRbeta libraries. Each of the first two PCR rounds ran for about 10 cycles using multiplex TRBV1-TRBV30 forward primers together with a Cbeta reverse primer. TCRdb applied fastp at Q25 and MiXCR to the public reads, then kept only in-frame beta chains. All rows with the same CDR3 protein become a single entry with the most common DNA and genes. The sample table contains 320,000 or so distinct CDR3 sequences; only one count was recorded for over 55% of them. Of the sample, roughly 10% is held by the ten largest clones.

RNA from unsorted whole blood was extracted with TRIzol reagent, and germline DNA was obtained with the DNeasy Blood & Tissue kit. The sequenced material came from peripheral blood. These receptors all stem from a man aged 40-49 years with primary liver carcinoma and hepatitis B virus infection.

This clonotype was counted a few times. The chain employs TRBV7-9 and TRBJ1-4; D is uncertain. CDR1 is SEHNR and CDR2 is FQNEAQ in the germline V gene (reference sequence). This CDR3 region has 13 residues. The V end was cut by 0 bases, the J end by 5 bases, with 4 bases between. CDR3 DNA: TGTGCCAGCAGCTTAGCGGGAAATGAAAAACTGTTTTTT. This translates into CASSLAGNEKLFF.

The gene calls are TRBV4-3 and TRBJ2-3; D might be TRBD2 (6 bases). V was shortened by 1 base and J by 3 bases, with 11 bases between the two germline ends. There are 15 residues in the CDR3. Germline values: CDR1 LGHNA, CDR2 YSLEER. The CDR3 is CASSQAGVVTDTQYF. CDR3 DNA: TGCGCCAGCAGCCAAGCGGGGGTTGTGACAGATACGCAGTATTTT.

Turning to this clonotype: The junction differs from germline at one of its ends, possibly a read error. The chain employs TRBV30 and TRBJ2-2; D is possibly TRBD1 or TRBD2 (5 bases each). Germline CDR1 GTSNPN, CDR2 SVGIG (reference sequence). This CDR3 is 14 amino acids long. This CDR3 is CAWRGHEDTGELFF. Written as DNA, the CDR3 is TGTGCCTGGAGAGGTCATGAGGACACCGGGGAGTTGTTTTTT.

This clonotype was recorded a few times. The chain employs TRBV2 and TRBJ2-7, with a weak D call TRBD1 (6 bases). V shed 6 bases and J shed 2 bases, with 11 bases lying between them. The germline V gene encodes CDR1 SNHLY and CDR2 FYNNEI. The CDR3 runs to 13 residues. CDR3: CASREQGTYEQYF. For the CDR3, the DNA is TGTGCCAGCAGAGAACAGGGAACCTACGAGCAGTACTTC.

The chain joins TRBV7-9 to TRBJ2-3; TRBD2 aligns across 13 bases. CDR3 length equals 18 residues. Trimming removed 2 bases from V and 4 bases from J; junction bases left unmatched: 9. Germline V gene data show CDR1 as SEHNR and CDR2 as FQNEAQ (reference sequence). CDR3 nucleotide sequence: TGTGCCAGCAGCTTACGGCGACTAGCGGGAGGAAGGTCAGATACGCAGTATTTT. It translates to CASSLRRLAGGRSDTQYF.

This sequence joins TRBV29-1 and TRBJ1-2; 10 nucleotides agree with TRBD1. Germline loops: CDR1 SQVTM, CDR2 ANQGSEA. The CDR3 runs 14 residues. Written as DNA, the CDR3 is TGCAGTGTAGGCCCATGGACAGGGGGATATGGCTACACCTTC. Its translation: CSVGPWTGGYGYTF.

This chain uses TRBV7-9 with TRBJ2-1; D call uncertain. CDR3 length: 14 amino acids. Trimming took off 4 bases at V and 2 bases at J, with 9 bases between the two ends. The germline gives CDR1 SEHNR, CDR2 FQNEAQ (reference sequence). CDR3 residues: CASSSTRPYNEQFF. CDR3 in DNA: TGTGCCAGCAGCTCAACGAGACCCTACAATGAGCAGTTCTTC.

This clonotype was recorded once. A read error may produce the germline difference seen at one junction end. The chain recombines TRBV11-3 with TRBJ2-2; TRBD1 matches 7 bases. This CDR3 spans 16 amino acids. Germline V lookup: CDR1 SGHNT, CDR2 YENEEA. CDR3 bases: TGTGCCAGAAGCCTAGGGGGACAGACGAACACCGGGGAACTGTTTTTT. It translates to CARSLGGQTNTGELFF.

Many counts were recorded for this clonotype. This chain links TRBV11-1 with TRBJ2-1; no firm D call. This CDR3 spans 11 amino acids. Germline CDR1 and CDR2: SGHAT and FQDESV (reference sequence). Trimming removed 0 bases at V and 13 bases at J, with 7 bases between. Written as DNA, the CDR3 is TGTGCCAGCAGCTTAGCAGGGAACCAGTTCTTC. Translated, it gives CASSLAGNQFF. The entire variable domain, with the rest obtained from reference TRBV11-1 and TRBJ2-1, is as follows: EAEVAQSPRYKITEKSQAVAFWCDPISGHATLYWYRQILGQGPELLVQFQDESVVDDSQLPKDRFSAERLKGVDSTLKIQPAELGDSAMYLCASSLAGNQFFGPGTRLTVL.

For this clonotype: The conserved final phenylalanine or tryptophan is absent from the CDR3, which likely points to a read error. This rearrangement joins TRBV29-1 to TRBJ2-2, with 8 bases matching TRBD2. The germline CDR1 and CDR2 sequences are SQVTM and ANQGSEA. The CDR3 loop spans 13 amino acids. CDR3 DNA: TGCAGTAATGGGACTAGGGACACCGGGGAGCTGTTTCTT. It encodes CSNGTRDTGELFL.

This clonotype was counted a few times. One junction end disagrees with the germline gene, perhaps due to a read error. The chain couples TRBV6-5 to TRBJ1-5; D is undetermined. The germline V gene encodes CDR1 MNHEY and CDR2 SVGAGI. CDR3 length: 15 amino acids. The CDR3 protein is CVSSPLRGSDQPQHF. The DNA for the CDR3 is TGTGTCAGCTCCCCCTTACGGGGTTCCGACCAGCCCCAGCATTTT.

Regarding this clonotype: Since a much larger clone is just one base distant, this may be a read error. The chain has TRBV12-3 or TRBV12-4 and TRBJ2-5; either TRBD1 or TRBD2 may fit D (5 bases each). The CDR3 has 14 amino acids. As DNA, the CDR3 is TGTACCAGCGCTCAGGGACGGTCCCAAGAGACCCAGTACTTC. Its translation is CTSAQGRSQETQYF.